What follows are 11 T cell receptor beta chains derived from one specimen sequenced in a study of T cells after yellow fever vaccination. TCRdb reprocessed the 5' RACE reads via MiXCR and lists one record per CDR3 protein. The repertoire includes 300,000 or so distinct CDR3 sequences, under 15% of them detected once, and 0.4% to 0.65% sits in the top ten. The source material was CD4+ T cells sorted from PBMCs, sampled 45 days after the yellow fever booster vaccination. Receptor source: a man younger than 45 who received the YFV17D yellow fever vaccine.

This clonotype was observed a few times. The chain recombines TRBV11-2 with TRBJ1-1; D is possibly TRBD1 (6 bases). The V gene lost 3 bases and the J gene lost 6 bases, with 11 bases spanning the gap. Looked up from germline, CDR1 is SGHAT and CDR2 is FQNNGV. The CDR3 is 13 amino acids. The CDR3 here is CASSLGHLAEAFF. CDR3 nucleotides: TGTGCCAGCAGCTTGGGACACCTAGCTGAAGCTTTCTTT.

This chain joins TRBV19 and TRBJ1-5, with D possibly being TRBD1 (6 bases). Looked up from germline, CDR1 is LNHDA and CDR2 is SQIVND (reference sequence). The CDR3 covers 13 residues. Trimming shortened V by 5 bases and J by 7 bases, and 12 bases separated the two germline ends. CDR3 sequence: CASSPGQGQPQHF. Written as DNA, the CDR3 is TGTGCCAGTAGTCCTGGGCAGGGGCAGCCCCAGCATTTT. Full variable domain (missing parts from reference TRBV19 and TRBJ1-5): DGGITQSPKYLFRKEGQNVTLSCEQNLNHDAMYWYRQDPGQGLRLIYYSQIVNDFQKGDIAEGYSVSREKKESFPLTVTSAQKNPTAFYLCASSPGQGQPQHFGDGTRLSIL.

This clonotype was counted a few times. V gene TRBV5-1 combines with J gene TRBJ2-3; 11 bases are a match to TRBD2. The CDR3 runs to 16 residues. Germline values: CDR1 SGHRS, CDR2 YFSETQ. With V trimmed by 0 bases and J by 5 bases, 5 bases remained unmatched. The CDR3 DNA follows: TGCGCCAGCAGCTTGGTAGCGGGAGGGCCCGAAGATACGCAGTATTTT. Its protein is CASSLVAGGPEDTQYF.

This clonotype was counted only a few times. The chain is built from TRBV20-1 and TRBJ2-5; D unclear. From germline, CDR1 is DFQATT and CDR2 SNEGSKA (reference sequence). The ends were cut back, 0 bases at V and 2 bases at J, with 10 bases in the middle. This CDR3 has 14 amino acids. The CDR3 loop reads CSARDLRIQETQYF. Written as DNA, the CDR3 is TGCAGTGCTAGAGATCTCAGGATACAAGAGACCCAGTACTTC.

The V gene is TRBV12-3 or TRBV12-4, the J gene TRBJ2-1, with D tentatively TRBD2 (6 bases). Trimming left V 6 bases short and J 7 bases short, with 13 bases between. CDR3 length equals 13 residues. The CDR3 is CASRGVGGNEQFF. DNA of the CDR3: TGTGCCAGCAGGGGTGTTGGGGGGAATGAGCAGTTCTTC.

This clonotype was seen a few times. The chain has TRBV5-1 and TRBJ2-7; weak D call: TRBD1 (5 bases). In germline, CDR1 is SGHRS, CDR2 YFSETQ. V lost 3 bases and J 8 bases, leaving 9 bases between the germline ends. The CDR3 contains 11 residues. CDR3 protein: CASSWGAQQYF. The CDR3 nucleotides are TGCGCCAGCAGCTGGGGCGCCCAGCAGTACTTC. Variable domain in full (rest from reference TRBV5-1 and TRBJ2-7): KAGVTQTPRYLIKTRGQQVTLSCSPISGHRSVSWYQQTPGQGLQFLFEYFSETQRNKGNFPGRFSGRQFSNSRSEMNVSTLELGDSALYLCASSWGAQQYFGPGTRLTVT.

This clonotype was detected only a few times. CDR3 in amino acids: CASSQEMRGSEQFF. The DNA for the CDR3 is TGCGCCAGCAGCCAAGAAATGAGGGGTAGTGAGCAGTTCTTC. The chain employs TRBV4-3 and TRBJ2-1, with D perhaps being TRBD1 or TRBD2 (5 bases each). This CDR3 is 14 amino acids long. Germline V CDR1 and CDR2: LGHNA, YSLEER. Trimming took off 0 bases at V and 9 bases at J, with 12 bases between the two ends.

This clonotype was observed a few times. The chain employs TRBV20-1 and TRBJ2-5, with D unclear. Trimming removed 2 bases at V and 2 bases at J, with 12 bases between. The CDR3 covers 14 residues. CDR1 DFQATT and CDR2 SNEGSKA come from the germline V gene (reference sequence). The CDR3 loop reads CSARRVASQETQYF. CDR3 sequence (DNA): TGCAGTGCTAGAAGGGTAGCTTCACAAGAGACCCAGTACTTC.

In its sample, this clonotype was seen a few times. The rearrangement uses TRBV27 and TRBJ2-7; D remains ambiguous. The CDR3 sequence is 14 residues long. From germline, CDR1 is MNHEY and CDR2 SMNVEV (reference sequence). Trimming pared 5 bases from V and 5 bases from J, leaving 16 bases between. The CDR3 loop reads CASSPNSGSHEQYF. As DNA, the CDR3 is TGTGCCAGCAGTCCAAACTCCGGGTCTCACGAGCAGTACTTC.

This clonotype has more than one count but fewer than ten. The CDR3 DNA follows: TGTGCCAGCAGCCCCCGGACAGGACGTTACGAGCAGTACTTC. Translation: CASSPRTGRYEQYF. The genes are TRBV7-9 and TRBJ2-7; 7 bases match TRBD1. There are 14 residues in the CDR3. V shed 5 bases and J 4 bases; nucleotides not matched to a gene: 8. Germline lookup yields CDR1 SEHNR and CDR2 FQNEAQ (reference sequence).

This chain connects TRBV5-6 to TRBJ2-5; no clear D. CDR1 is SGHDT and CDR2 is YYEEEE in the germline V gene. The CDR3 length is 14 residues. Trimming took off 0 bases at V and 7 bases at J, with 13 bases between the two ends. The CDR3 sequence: CASSLDGPPGTQYF. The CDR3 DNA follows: TGTGCCAGCAGCTTGGATGGACCTCCCGGGACCCAGTACTTC.